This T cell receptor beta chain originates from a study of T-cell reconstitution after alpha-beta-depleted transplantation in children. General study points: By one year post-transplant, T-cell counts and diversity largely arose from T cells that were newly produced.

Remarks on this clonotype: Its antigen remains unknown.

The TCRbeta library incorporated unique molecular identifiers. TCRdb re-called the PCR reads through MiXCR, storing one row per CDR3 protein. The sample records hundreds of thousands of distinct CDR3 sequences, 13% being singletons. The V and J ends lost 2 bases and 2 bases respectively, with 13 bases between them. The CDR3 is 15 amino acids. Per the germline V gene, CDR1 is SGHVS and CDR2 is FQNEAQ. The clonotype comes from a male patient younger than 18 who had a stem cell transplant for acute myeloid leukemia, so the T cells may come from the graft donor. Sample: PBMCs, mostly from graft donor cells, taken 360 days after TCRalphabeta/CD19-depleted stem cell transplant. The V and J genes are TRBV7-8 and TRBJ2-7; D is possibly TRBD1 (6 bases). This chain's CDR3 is CASSLHRGQAYEQYF. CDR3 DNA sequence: TGTGCCAGCAGCTTACATAGGGGACAAGCCTACGAGCAGTACTTC.